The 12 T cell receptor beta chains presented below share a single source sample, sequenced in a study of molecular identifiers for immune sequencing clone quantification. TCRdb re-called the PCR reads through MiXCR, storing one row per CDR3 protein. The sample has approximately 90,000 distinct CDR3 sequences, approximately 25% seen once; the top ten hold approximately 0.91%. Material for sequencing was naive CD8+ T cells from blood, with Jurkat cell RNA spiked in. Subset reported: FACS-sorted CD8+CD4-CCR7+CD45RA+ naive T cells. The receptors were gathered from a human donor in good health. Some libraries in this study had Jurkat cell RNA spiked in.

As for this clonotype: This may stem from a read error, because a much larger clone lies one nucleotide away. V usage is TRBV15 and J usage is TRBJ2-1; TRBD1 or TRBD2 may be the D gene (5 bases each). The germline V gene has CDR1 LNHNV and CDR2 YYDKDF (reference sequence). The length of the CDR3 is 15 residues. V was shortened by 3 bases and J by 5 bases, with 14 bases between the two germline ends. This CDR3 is CATSSDGAIHNEQFF. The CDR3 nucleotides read TGTGCCACCAGCAGTGACGGGGCAATACACAATGAGCAGTTCTTC.

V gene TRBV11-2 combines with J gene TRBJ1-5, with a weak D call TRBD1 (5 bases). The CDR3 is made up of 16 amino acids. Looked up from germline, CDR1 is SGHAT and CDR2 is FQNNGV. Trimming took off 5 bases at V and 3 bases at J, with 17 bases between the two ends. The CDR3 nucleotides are TGTGCCAGCAGCCTCCCCCGGGGGGGTTCCAATCAGCCCCAGCATTTT. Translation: CASSLPRGGSNQPQHF. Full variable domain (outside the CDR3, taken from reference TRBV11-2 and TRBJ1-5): EAGVAQSPRYKIIEKRQSVAFWCNPISGHATLYWYQQILGQGPKLLIQFQNNGVVDDSQLPKDRFSAERLKGVDSTLKIQPAKLEDSAVYLCASSLPRGGSNQPQHFGDGTRLSIL.

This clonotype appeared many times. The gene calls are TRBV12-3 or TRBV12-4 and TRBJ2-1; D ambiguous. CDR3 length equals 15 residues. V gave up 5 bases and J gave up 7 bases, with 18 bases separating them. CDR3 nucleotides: TGTGCCAGCAGTAGCCCGGTTCATAGAGGAAATGAGCAGTTCTTC. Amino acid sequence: CASSSPVHRGNEQFF.

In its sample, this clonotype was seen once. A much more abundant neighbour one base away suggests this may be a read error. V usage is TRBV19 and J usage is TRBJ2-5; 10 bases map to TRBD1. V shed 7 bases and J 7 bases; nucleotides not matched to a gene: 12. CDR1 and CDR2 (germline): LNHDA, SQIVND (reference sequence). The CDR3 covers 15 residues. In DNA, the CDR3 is TGTGCCAGTACGGAGACAGGGGGCTGGGGAGGGACCCAGTACTTC. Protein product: CASTETGGWGGTQYF. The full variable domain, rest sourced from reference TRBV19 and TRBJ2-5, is DGGITQSPKYLFRKEGQNVTLSCEQNLNHDAMYWYRQDPGQGLRLIYYSQIVNDFQKGDIAEGYSVSREKKESFPLTVTSAQKNPTAFYLCASTETGGWGGTQYFGPGTRLLVL.

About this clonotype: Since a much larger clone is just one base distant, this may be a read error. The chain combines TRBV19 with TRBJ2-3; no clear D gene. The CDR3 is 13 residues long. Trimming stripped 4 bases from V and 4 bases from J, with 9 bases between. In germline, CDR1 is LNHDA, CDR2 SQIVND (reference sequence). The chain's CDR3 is CASSTLGADTQYF. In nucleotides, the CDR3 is TGTGCCAGTAGTACCCTGGGCGCAGATACGCAGTATTTT. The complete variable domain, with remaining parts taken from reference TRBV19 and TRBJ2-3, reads DGGITQSPKYLFRKEGQNVTLSCEQNLNHDAMYWYRQDPGQGLRLIYYSQIVNDFQKGDIAEGYSVSREKKESFPLTVTSAQKNPTAFYLCASSTLGADTQYFGPGTRLTVL.

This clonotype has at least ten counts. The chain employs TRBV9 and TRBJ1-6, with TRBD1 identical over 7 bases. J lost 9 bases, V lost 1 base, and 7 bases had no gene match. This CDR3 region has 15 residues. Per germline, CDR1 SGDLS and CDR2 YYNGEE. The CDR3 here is CASSVTDRPSSPLHF. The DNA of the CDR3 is TGTGCCAGCAGCGTAACGGACAGGCCAAGTTCACCCCTCCACTTT.

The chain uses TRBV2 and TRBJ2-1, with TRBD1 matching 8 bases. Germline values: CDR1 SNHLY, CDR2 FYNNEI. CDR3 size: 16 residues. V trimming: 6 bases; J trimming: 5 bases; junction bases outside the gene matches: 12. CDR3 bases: TGTGCCAGCAGATACACCAGGACAGGGAAGAACAATGAGCAGTTCTTC. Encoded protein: CASRYTRTGKNNEQFF.

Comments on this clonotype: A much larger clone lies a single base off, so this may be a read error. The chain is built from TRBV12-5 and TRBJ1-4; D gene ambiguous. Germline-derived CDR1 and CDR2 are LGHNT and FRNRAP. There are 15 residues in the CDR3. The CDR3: CASGGDFAANEKQFF. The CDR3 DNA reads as TGTGCTAGTGGCGGGGATTTCGCAGCTAATGAAAAACAGTTTTTT. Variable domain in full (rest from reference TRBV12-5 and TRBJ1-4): DARVTQTPRHKVTEMGQEVTMRCQPILGHNTVFWYRQTMMQGLELLAYFRNRAPLDDSGMPKDRFSAEMPDATLATLKIQPSEPRDSAVYFCASGGDFAANEKQFFGSGTQLSVL.

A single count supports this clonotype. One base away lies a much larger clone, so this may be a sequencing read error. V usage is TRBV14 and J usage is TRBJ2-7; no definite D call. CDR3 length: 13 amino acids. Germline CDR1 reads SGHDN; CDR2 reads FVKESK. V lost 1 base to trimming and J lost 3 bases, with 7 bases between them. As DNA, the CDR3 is TGTGCCAGCAGCCAAGGTCACTACTACGAGCAGTACTTC. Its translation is CASSQGHYYEQYF.

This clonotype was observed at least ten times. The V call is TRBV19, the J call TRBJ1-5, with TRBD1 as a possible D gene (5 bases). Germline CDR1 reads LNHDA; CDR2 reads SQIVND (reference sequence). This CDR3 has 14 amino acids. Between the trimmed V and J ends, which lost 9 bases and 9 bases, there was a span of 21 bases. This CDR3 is CASNLMGTSGPQHF. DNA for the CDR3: TGTGCCAGCAACCTGATGGGGACCAGCGGGCCCCAGCATTTT.

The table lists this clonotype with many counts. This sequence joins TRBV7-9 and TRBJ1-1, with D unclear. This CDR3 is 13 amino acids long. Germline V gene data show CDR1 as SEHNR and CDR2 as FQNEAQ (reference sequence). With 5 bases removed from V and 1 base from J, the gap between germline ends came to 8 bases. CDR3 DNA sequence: TGTGCCAGCAGCGTTACAGCGAACACTGAAGCTTTCTTT. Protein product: CASSVTANTEAFF.

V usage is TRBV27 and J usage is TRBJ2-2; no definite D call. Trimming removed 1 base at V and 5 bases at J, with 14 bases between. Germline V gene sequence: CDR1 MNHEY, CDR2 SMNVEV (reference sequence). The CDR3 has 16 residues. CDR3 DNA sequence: TGTGCCAGCAGTTTATTACGGAAGCGAGGTACCGGGGAGCTGTTTTTT. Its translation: CASSLLRKRGTGELFF.